A selection of T cell receptor beta chains follows, all from one sample in a study of control samples from healthy donors and cancer patients. Measured with immunoSEQ multiplex PCR; TCRdb has only the in-frame clones, and not every one. The repertoire holds about 77,000 clones, with 85% to 95% as singletons. Sequenced: blood. The receptors originated from a woman aged 60-75 years in good health. Each CDR3 is given with its conserved first and last residue. Fields, in order: V gene, clone size, D gene, J gene, CDR3 DNA, CDR3 protein. The D gene is left open where the match is weak. Size is omitted from some rows. Given values are once, few, many or a class for expanded clones.

V: TRBV14
size: NA
D: NA
J: TRBJ2-1
DNA: TGTGCCAGCAGCCAAGATCGGGGGAGTGGCAATGAGCAGTTCTTC
CDR3: CASSQDRGSGNEQFF

V: TRBV19
size: NA
D: TRBD1
J: TRBJ1-2
DNA: TGTGCCAGTAGTAGCTACGGACAGGAAATTAACTATGGCTACACCTTC
CDR3: CASSSYGQEINYGYTF

V: TRBV29-1
size: once
D: NA
J: TRBJ2-7
DNA: TGCAGCGTTGACAGGGGCGACTACGAGCAGTACTTC
CDR3: CSVDRGDYEQYF

V: TRBV4-3
size: NA
D: TRBD1
J: TRBJ1-4
DNA: TGCGCCAGCAGCCAAGAAGGACAGGGGTATGAAAAACTGTTTTTT
CDR3: CASSQEGQGYEKLFF

V: TRBV6-5
size: NA
D: TRBD1
J: TRBJ2-3
DNA: TGTGCCAGCAGTTACTCTGGACAGGGCGCTGGAGATACGCAGTATTTT
CDR3: CASSYSGQGAGDTQYF

V: TRBV18
size: NA
D: TRBD1
J: TRBJ2-1
DNA: TGTGCCAGCTCGCCCCGGGACAGGGGGCTCAATGAGCAGTTCTTC
CDR3: CASSPRDRGLNEQFF

V: TRBV19
size: NA
D: NA
J: TRBJ1-2
DNA: TGTGCCAGTAGTAGGAGCACAGGGAGGGCTAACTATGGCTACACCTTC
CDR3: CASSRSTGRANYGYTF

V: TRBV7-9
size: NA
D: TRBD1
J: TRBJ1-6
DNA: TGTGCCAGCAGCTTAGCCCAGGGGGCCGAACTCTGGAATAATTCACCCCTCCACTTT
CDR3: CASSLAQGAELWNNSPLHF

V: TRBV9
size: NA
D: TRBD2
J: TRBJ2-5
DNA: TGTGCCAGCAGCCTAGCGGCGGGAGGCTACCAAGAGACCCAGTACTTC
CDR3: CASSLAAGGYQETQYF

V: TRBV28
size: NA
D: TRBD1
J: TRBJ1-5
DNA: TGTGCCACAGGACAGGGCGGCCATCAGCCCCAGCATTTT
CDR3: CATGQGGHQPQHF

V: TRBV7-3
size: NA
D: NA
J: TRBJ1-1
DNA: TGTGCCAGCAGCTCACTTGGGGGGAACACTGAAGCTTTCTTT
CDR3: CASSSLGGNTEAFF

V: TRBV4-2
size: NA
D: TRBD2
J: TRBJ2-7
DNA: TGTGCCAGTGTAATCCAGACTAGCGGGTTAGGGGGGGCGGGCTACGAGCAGTACTTC
CDR3: CASVIQTSGLGGAGYEQYF

V: TRBV5-1
size: once
D: NA
J: TRBJ2-2
DNA: TGCGCCAGCGGAACTCAATCGAACACCGGGGAGCTGTTTTTT
CDR3: CASGTQSNTGELFF

V: TRBV18
size: NA
D: TRBD1
J: TRBJ2-7
DNA: TGTGCCAGCTCACCACCAGGGACAGACTACGAGCAGTACTTC
CDR3: CASSPPGTDYEQYF

V: TRBV28
size: NA
D: NA
J: TRBJ2-7
DNA: TGTGCCAGCAGTTTATCACAGTTTGGGCAGTACTTC
CDR3: CASSLSQFGQYF

V: TRBV11-2
size: NA
D: NA
J: TRBJ2-2
DNA: TGTGCCAGCAGCTTTACCCGGGACTTGAACACCGGGGAGCTGTTTTTT
CDR3: CASSFTRDLNTGELFF

V: TRBV15
size: NA
D: NA
J: TRBJ1-3
DNA: TGTGCCACCAGCAGAGGGGTTGGAAACACCATATATTTT
CDR3: CATSRGVGNTIYF

V: TRBV2
size: once
D: TRBD2
J: TRBJ2-4
DNA: TGTGCCAGCAGTGGACGGGAGGTGTTACTAGCCAAAAACATTCAGTACTTC
CDR3: CASSGREVLLAKNIQYF

V: TRBV28
size: NA
D: TRBD2
J: TRBJ2-2
DNA: TGTGCCAGCAGTTCCCAGCGGGGGAGACCGAACACCGGGGAGCTGTTTTTT
CDR3: CASSSQRGRPNTGELFF

V: TRBV24-1
size: NA
D: NA
J: TRBJ1-5
DNA: TGTGCCACCAGTGAGGGGACCGAGAATCAGCCCCAGCATTTT
CDR3: CATSEGTENQPQHF

V: TRBV24-1
size: NA
D: TRBD1
J: TRBJ1-5
DNA: TGTGCCACCCAGGGGGAGGGCAATCAGCCCCAGCATTTT
CDR3: CATQGEGNQPQHF

V: TRBV6-5
size: NA
D: NA
J: TRBJ1-1
DNA: TGTGCCAGCAGGGACAGTGAGAACACTGAAGCTTTCTTT
CDR3: CASRDSENTEAFF

V: TRBV28
size: NA
D: NA
J: TRBJ1-5
DNA: TGTGCCAGCAGTCGGCAACGGGACGGATTCAATCAGCCCCAGCATTTT
CDR3: CASSRQRDGFNQPQHF

V: TRBV19
size: NA
D: NA
J: TRBJ2-7
DNA: TGTGCCAGTAGTATAGGCACCGATACCGGCGAGCAGTACTTC
CDR3: CASSIGTDTGEQYF

V: TRBV29-1
size: NA
D: NA
J: TRBJ2-2
DNA: TGCAGCGTTGTAACTCAGGGAGCTATCACCGGGGAGCTGTTTTTT
CDR3: CSVVTQGAITGELFF

V: TRBV19
size: few
D: NA
J: TRBJ1-2
DNA: TGTGCCAGTAGTATGGGAGGGGACGGGTCTGGCTACACCTTC
CDR3: CASSMGGDGSGYTF

V: TRBV2
size: NA
D: NA
J: TRBJ2-1
DNA: TGTGCCAGCAGTAATCAGGGCTATGAGCAGTTCTTC
CDR3: CASSNQGYEQFF

V: TRBV5-1
size: once
D: NA
J: TRBJ2-2
DNA: TGCGCCAGCAGCAGAGTTTACACCGGGGAGCTGTTTTTT
CDR3: CASSRVYTGELFF

V: TRBV5-1
size: NA
D: NA
J: TRBJ1-2
DNA: TGCGCCAGCAGCTTGGTGGGGGCGGGTGGCTACACCTTC
CDR3: CASSLVGAGGYTF

V: TRBV6-5
size: once
D: TRBD1
J: TRBJ2-7
DNA: TGTGCCAGCAGTCCTAAGACAGGGTTGACGAACGAGCAGTACTTC
CDR3: CASSPKTGLTNEQYF

V: TRBV30
size: NA
D: TRBD1
J: TRBJ1-3
DNA: TGTGCCCGGAGGGACAGTGGTGGAAACACCATATATTTT
CDR3: CARRDSGGNTIYF